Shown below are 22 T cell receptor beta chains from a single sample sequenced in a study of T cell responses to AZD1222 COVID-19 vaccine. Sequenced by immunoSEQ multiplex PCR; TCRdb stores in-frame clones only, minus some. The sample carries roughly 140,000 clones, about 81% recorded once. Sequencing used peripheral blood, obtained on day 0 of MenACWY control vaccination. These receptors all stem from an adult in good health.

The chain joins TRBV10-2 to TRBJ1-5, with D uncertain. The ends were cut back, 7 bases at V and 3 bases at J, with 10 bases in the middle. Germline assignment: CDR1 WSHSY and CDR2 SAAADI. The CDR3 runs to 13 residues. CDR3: CASTETYNQPQHF. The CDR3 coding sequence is TGCGCCAGCACCGAAACCTACAATCAGCCCCAGCATTTT.

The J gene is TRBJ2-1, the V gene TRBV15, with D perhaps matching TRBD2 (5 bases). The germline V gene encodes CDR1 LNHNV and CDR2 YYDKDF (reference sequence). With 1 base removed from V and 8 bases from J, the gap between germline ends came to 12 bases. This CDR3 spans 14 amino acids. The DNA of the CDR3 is TGTGCCACCAGCAGAGTCCTAGCTCTGGATGAGCAGTTCTTC. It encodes CATSRVLALDEQFF.

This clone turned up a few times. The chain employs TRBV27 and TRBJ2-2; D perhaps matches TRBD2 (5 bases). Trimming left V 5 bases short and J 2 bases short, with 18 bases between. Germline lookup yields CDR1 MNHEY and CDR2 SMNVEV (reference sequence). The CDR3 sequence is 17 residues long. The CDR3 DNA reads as TGTGCCAGCAGTATAAAATACGGACTTTCAAACACCGGGGAGCTGTTTTTT. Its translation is CASSIKYGLSNTGELFF.

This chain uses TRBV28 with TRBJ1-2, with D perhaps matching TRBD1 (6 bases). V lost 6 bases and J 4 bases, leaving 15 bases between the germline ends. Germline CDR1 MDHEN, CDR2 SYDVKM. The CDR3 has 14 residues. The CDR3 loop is CASSLGGRAYGYTF. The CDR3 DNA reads TGTGCCAGCAGCCTAGGGGGGCGCGCCTATGGCTACACCTTC.

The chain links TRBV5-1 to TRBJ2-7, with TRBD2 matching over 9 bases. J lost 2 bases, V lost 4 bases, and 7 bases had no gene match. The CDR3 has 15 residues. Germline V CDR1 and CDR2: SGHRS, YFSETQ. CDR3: CASSVRAGGPYEQYF. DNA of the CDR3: TGCGCCAGCAGCGTGAGGGCGGGGGGGCCCTACGAGCAGTACTTC. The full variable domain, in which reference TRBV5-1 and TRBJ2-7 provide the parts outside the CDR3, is KAGVTQTPRYLIKTRGQQVTLSCSPISGHRSVSWYQQTPGQGLQFLFEYFSETQRNKGNFPGRFSGRQFSNSRSEMNVSTLELGDSALYLCASSVRAGGPYEQYFGPGTRLTVT.

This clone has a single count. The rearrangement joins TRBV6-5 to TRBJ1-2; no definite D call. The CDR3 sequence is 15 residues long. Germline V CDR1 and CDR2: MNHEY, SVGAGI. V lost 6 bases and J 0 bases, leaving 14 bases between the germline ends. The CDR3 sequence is CASSPSLTPNYGYTF. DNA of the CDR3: TGTGCCAGCAGCCCAAGCCTGACCCCTAACTATGGCTACACCTTC.

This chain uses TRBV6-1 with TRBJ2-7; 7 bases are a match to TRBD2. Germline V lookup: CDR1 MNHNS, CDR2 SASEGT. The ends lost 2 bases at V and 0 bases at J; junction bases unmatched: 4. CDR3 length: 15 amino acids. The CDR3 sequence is CASSERASGSYEQYV. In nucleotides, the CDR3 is TGTGCCAGCAGTGAAAGGGCTAGCGGCTCCTACGAGCAGTACGTC.

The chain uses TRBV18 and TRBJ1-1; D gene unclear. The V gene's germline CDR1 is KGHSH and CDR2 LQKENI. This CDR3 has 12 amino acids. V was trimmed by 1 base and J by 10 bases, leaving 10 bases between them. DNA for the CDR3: TGTGCCAGCTCACCACAGCTCGAGGGAGCTTTCTTT. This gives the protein CASSPQLEGAFF. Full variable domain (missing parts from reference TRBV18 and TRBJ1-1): NAGVMQNPRHLVRRRGQEARLRCSPMKGHSHVYWYRQLPEEGLKFMVYLQKENIIDESGMPKERFSAEFPKEGPSILRIQQVVRGDSAAYFCASSPQLEGAFFGQGTRLTVV.

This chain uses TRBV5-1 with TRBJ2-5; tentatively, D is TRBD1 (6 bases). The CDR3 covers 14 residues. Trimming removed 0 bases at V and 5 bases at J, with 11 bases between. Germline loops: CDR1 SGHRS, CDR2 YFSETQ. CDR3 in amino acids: CASSLGRGRETQYF. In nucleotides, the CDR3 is TGCGCCAGCAGCTTGGGCAGGGGTCGGGAGACCCAGTACTTC.

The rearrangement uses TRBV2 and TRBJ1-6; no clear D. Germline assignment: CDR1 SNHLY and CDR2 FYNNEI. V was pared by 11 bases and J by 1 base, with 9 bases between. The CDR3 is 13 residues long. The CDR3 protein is CASEGSYNSPLHF. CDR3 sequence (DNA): TGTGCCTCTGAAGGGTCCTATAATTCACCCCTCCACTTT. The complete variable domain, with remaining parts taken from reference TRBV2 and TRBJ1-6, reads EPEVTQTPSHQVTQMGQEVILRCVPISNHLYFYWYRQILGQKVEFLVSFYNNEISEKSEIFDDQFSVERPDGSNFTLKIRSTKLEDSAMYFCASEGSYNSPLHFGNGTRLTVT.

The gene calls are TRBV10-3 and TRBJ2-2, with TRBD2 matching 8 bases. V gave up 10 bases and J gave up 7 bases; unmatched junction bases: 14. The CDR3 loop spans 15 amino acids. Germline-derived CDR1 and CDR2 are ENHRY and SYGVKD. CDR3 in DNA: TGTGCCACCAGCAGCGGGGGATTGCGGGGCGGGGAGCTGTTTTTT. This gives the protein CATSSGGLRGGELFF.

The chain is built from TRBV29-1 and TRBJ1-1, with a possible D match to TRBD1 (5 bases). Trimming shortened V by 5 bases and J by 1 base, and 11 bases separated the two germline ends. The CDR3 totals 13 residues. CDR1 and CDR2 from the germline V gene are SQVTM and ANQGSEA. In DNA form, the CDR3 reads TGCAGCGTTAAGCTGGGACCGAACACTGAAGCTTTCTTT. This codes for CSVKLGPNTEAFF.

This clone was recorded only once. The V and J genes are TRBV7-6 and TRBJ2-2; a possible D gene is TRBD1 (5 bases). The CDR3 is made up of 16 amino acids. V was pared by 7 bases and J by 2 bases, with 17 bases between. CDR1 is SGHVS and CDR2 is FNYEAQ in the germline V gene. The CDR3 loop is CASINTRVGNTGELFF. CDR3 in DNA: TGTGCCAGCATCAATACCAGGGTGGGCAACACCGGGGAGCTGTTTTTT.

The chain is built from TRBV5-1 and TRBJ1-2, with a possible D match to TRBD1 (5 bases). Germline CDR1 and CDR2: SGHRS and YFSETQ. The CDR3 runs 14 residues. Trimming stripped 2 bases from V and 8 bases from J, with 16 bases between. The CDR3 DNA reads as TGCGCCAGCAGCTTCCCAGATTCAGGGTACGGCTACACCTTC. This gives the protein CASSFPDSGYGYTF.

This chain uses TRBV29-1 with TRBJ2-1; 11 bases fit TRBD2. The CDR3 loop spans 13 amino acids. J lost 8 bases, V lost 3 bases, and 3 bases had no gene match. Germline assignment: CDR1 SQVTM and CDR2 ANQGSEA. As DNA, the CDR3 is TGCAGCGTTGAGAGACTAGCGGGGCATGAGCAGTTCTTC. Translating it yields CSVERLAGHEQFF.

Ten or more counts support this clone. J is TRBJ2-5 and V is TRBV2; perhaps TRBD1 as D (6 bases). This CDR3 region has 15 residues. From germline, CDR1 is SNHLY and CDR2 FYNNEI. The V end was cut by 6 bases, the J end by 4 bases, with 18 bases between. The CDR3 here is CASSQDRPFGETQYF. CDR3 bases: TGTGCCAGCAGCCAAGACAGGCCCTTCGGAGAGACCCAGTACTTC. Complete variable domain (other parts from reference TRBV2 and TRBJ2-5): EPEVTQTPSHQVTQMGQEVILRCVPISNHLYFYWYRQILGQKVEFLVSFYNNEISEKSEIFDDQFSVERPDGSNFTLKIRSTKLEDSAMYFCASSQDRPFGETQYFGPGTRLLVL.

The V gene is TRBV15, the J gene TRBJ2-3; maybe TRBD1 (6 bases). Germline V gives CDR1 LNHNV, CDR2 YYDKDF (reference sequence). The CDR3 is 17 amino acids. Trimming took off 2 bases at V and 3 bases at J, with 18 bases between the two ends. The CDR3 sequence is CATSRQSQGLGTDTQYF. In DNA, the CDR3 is TGTGCCACCAGCAGACAATCACAGGGTTTAGGGACAGATACGCAGTATTTT.

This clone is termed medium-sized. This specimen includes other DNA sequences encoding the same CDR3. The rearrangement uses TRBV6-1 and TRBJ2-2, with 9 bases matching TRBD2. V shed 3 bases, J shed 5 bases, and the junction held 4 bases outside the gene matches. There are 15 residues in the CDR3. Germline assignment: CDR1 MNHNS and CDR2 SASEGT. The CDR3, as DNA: TGTGCCAGCAGTGAGGTTGCGGGGGGGACCGGGGAGCTGTTTTTT. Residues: CASSEVAGGTGELFF.

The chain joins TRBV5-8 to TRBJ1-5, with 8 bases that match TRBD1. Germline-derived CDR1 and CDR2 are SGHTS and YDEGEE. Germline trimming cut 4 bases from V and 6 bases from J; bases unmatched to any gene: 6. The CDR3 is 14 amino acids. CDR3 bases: TGTGCCAGCAGCCCGGACAGGGCCGGTCAGCCCCAGCATTTT. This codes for CASSPDRAGQPQHF.

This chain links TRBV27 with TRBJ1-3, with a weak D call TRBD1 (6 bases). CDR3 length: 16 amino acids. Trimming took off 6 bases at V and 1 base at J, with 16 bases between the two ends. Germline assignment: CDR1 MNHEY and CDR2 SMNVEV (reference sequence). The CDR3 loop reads CASSLTGLYSGNTIYF. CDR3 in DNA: TGTGCCAGCAGCCTAACAGGGCTCTATTCTGGAAACACCATATATTTT.

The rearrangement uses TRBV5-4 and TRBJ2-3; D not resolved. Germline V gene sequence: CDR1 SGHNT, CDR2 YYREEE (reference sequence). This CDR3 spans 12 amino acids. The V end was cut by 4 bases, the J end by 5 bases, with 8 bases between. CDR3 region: CASSPPGDTQYF. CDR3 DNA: TGTGCCAGCAGCCCTCCGGGAGATACGCAGTATTTT.

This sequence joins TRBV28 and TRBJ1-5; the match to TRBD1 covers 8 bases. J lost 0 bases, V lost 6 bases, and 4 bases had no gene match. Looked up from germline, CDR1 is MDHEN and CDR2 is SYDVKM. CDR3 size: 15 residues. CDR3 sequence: CASRSGGYSNQPQHF. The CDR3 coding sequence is TGTGCCAGCAGATCAGGGGGCTATAGCAATCAGCCCCAGCATTTT.